The 21 T cell receptor beta chains given below trace back to one sample, sequenced in a study of cytomegalovirus exposure and HLA in healthy donors. The PCR used 60 Vbeta and 13 Jbeta primers. Profiled with immunoSEQ multiplex PCR; TCRdb holds only in-frame clones, not every one. This table has around 140,000 clones, approximately 80% appearing once. Material: PBMCs. These receptors all stem from a male donor in good health and CMV-seronegative.

The chain couples TRBV19 to TRBJ2-1; 7 nucleotides line up with TRBD2. Germline assignment: CDR1 LNHDA and CDR2 SQIVND (reference sequence). The CDR3 sequence is 15 residues long. V lost 6 bases to trimming and J lost 3 bases; unmatched junction nucleotides: 8. This CDR3 is CASRRGGSIYNEQFF. The CDR3 region has the DNA TGTGCCAGTAGGCGGGGCGGGAGTATCTACAATGAGCAGTTCTTC.

The chain is built from TRBV7-2 and TRBJ2-7, with D perhaps TRBD1 (5 bases). CDR3 length equals 14 residues. Germline-derived CDR1 and CDR2 are SGHTA and FQGNSA. With 6 bases removed from V and 0 bases from J, the gap between germline ends came to 12 bases. Here the CDR3 reads CASSPGYSSYEQYF. CDR3 sequence (DNA): TGTGCCAGCAGTCCAGGGTACAGCTCCTACGAGCAGTACTTC.

The V call is TRBV7-2, the J call TRBJ1-2; D gene unclear. Trimming left V 10 bases short and J 6 bases short, with 6 bases between. Germline CDR1 SGHTA, CDR2 FQGNSA. CDR3 size: 9 residues. The CDR3 reads CATEDGYTF. As DNA, the CDR3 is TGTGCCACAGAGGATGGCTACACCTTC.

The chain has TRBV4-1 and TRBJ2-1; the match to TRBD1 covers 9 bases. This CDR3 has 12 residues. CDR1 and CDR2 from the germline V gene are MGHRA and YSYEKL. V dropped 6 bases and J dropped 6; count of bases not matched to a gene: 0. The DNA of the CDR3 is TGCGCCAGCAGGGACAGGGGCAATGAGCAGTTCTTC. Translating it yields CASRDRGNEQFF.

The chain has TRBV7-9 and TRBJ1-1; D gene uncertain. CDR3 length equals 13 residues. Germline V gene data show CDR1 as SEHNR and CDR2 as FQNEAQ (reference sequence). V was cut by 8 bases and J by 5 bases, with 15 bases left in between. The CDR3 region is CASLGGYGTEAFF. The CDR3 nucleotides read TGTGCCAGCCTGGGAGGGTACGGGACTGAAGCTTTCTTT.

Worth noting for this clone: Other nucleotide sequences from this sample produce the same CDR3. The V gene is TRBV4-3, the J gene TRBJ2-7; the D gene is possibly TRBD2 (5 bases). Germline CDR1 is LGHNA and CDR2 is YSLEER. The CDR3 runs to 16 residues. Trimming shortened V by 4 bases and J by 10 bases, and 26 bases separated the two germline ends. For the CDR3, the DNA is TGCGCCAGCAGCCCAAATAGGGCGGGTAGCTCTAGTAAACAGTACTTC. Protein sequence: CASSPNRAGSSSKQYF.

This clone was recorded a few times. V is TRBV6-5 and J is TRBJ2-2, with D unresolved. Per germline, CDR1 MNHEY and CDR2 SVGAGI. The CDR3 loop spans 11 amino acids. V gave up 8 bases and J gave up 3 bases, with 4 bases separating them. The DNA for the CDR3 is TGTGCCAGCGGCTACACCGGGGAGCTGTTTTTT. This codes for CASGYTGELFF.

Worth noting for this clone: The same CDR3 is also encoded by other DNA sequences in this sample. The chain combines TRBV7-3 with TRBJ2-2; D unclear. Germline CDR1 reads SGHTA; CDR2 reads FQGTGA. This CDR3 is built from 14 residues. The V gene lost 0 bases and the J gene lost 4 bases, with 6 bases spanning the gap. The CDR3 nucleotides are TGTGCCAGCAGCTTAACCGGTGGCACCGGGGAGCTGTTTTTT. The encoded protein is CASSLTGGTGELFF.

The CDR3 loop is CASNGEKLFF. The CDR3 nucleotides read TGTGCCAGTAATGGCGAAAAACTGTTTTTT. The genes are TRBV19 and TRBJ1-4; no definite D call. This CDR3 comprises 10 residues. The germline gives CDR1 LNHDA, CDR2 SQIVND (reference sequence). With 7 bases removed from V and 8 bases from J, the gap between germline ends came to 5 bases.

CDR3 DNA sequence: TGTGCCAGCAGTTTGGGACAGGGGGCTCCCGGGGAGCTGTTTTTT. It specifies CASSLGQGAPGELFF. The chain is built from TRBV27 and TRBJ2-2; the match to TRBD1 covers 12 bases. The CDR3 runs to 15 residues. J was trimmed by 6 bases and V by 3 bases; bases with no gene match: 2. CDR1 MNHEY and CDR2 SMNVEV come from the germline V gene (reference sequence).

The chain employs TRBV7-2 and TRBJ2-1; D is possibly TRBD2 (6 bases). The germline V gene has CDR1 SGHTA and CDR2 FQGNSA. With 1 base removed from V and 9 bases from J, the gap between germline ends came to 22 bases. CDR3 length: 17 residues. The CDR3 region is CASSLGPVTRDLGEQFF. In nucleotides, the CDR3 is TGTGCCAGCAGCTTAGGCCCAGTGACTAGGGATCTCGGTGAGCAGTTCTTC.

Details on this clone: The same CDR3 also results from other DNA sequences found in this sample. The chain links TRBV7-2 to TRBJ2-5; possibly TRBD2 for D (7 bases). The CDR3 runs to 14 residues. Germline V gene sequence: CDR1 SGHTA, CDR2 FQGNSA. Trimming took 6 bases from V and 3 from J, leaving 14 bases between them. The DNA for the CDR3 is TGTGCCAGCAGTCTAGGGGGGGGGAAAGAGACCCAGTACTTC. Its protein is CASSLGGGKETQYF.

On this clone itself: Other DNA sequences in the same sample also yield this CDR3. This rearrangement joins TRBV19 to TRBJ1-1; D may be TRBD1 (5 bases). Germline V gives CDR1 LNHDA, CDR2 SQIVND (reference sequence). Trimming pared 3 bases from V and 2 bases from J, leaving 7 bases between. This CDR3 comprises 13 residues. CDR3 sequence reads: CASSIDRNTEAFF. CDR3 sequence (DNA): TGTGCCAGTAGTATTGACAGAAACACTGAAGCTTTCTTT.

This rearrangement joins TRBV9 to TRBJ1-1, with D perhaps TRBD1 (6 bases). The CDR3 runs 15 residues. Deletions cut 3 bases from V and 3 bases from J, with 15 bases between. Germline-derived CDR1 and CDR2 are SGDLS and YYNGEE. The CDR3 loop reads CASSAEQGPHTEAFF. CDR3 bases: TGTGCCAGCAGCGCCGAACAGGGCCCGCACACTGAAGCTTTCTTT.

This rearrangement joins TRBV5-1 to TRBJ2-7; 11 bases fit TRBD2. The V gene end was trimmed by 5 bases and the J gene end by 2 bases; junction bases not matched to a gene: 6. The CDR3 spans 15 residues. Germline CDR1 reads SGHRS; CDR2 reads YFSETQ. The CDR3 reads CASRPTSGSPYEQYF. Here the CDR3 DNA reads TGCGCCAGCAGGCCTACTAGCGGGAGTCCCTACGAGCAGTACTTC.

V gene TRBV7-9 combines with J gene TRBJ1-6; TRBD1 aligns across 9 bases. The germline CDR1 and CDR2 sequences are SEHNR and FQNEAQ (reference sequence). The CDR3 loop spans 15 amino acids. V trimming: 3 bases; J trimming: 8 bases; junction bases outside the gene matches: 5. The CDR3 sequence: CASSFAGTGYSPLHF. Written as DNA, the CDR3 is TGTGCCAGCAGCTTTGCCGGGACAGGGTATTCACCCCTCCACTTT.

The V gene is TRBV19, the J gene TRBJ2-1; maybe TRBD1 (6 bases). The CDR3 extends over 14 amino acids. V lost 6 bases and J lost 6, with 15 bases in between. Germline V CDR1 and CDR2: LNHDA, SQIVND (reference sequence). The CDR3 nucleotides read TGTGCCAGTAGACACTTTGGACAGCTCAATGAGCAGTTCTTC. Translating gives CASRHFGQLNEQFF.

The chain couples TRBV19 to TRBJ1-5, with D uncertain. The germline CDR1 and CDR2 sequences are LNHDA and SQIVND (reference sequence). The CDR3 runs to 11 residues. Trimming pared 3 bases from V and 11 bases from J, leaving 8 bases between. The DNA of the CDR3 is TGTGCCAGTAGTATTGGGGAGACCCAGCATTTT. Its translation is CASSIGETQHF.

CDR3 loop: CASSLGGNSGNTIYF. The CDR3 DNA sequence: TGTGCCAGCAGTTTAGGGGGGAACTCTGGAAACACCATATATTTT. This rearrangement joins TRBV28 to TRBJ1-3, with D possibly being TRBD1 (5 bases). Trimming took off 2 bases at V and 0 bases at J, with 8 bases between the two ends. Looked up from germline, CDR1 is MDHEN and CDR2 is SYDVKM. The CDR3 totals 15 residues. The complete variable domain, with remaining parts taken from reference TRBV28 and TRBJ1-3, reads DVKVTQSSRYLVKRTGEKVFLECVQDMDHENMFWYRQDPGLGLRLIYFSYDVKMKEKGDIPEGYSVSREKKERFSLILESASTNQTSMYLCASSLGGNSGNTIYFGEGSWLTVV.

V usage is TRBV7-2 and J usage is TRBJ1-4, with TRBD1 matching 9 bases. The germline V gene has CDR1 SGHTA and CDR2 FQGNSA. Trimming took 5 bases from V and 2 from J; bases not matched to a gene: 3. The CDR3 sequence is 15 residues long. The CDR3 sequence is CASSRQGDTNEKLFF. DNA for the CDR3: TGTGCCAGCAGCCGACAGGGGGATACTAATGAAAAACTGTTTTTT.

The chain joins TRBV30 to TRBJ2-5; D ambiguous. Germline V gene data show CDR1 as GTSNPN and CDR2 as SVGIG (reference sequence). This CDR3 has 12 amino acids. V was clipped by 0 bases and J by 5 bases, with 7 bases between them. CDR3 nucleotide sequence: TGTGCCTGGAGTGTAAGTGCGGAGACCCAGTACTTC. It yields the protein CAWSVSAETQYF.